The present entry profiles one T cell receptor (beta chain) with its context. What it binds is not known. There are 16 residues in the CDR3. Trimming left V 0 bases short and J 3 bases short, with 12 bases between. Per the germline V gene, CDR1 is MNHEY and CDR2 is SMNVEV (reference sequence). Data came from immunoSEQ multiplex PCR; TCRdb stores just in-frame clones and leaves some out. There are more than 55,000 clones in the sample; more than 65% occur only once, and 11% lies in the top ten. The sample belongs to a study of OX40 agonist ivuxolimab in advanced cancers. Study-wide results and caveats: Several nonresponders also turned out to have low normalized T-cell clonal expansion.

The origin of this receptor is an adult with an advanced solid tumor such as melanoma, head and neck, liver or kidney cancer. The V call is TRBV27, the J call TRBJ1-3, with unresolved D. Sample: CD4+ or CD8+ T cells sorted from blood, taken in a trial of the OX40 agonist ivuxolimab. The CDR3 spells CASSLSGEGVGNTIYF. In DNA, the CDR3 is TGTGCCAGCAGTTTATCTGGGGAGGGTGTTGGAAACACCATATATTTT.